This T cell receptor beta chain was recorded in a study of cytomegalovirus exposure and HLA in healthy donors. Study observations and caveats: Most of the CMV-associated TCR beta chains (in a later analysis) appeared to be HLA-restricted. It was 160 or so TCR beta chains that were listed as cytomegalovirus-associated.

PCR was performed using 60 Vbeta and 13 Jbeta primers. Sequenced by immunoSEQ multiplex PCR; TCRdb stores in-frame clones only, minus some. Here the sample spans roughly 140,000 clones, over 75% being singletons. The germline gives CDR1 MNHEY, CDR2 SVGAGI. The CDR3 loop spans 15 amino acids. With regard to this clone: Antigen specificity is unknown.

The source of this sequence is a young man in good health and CMV-seropositive. Sequences were obtained from PBMCs. This chain uses TRBV6-5 with TRBJ2-5; perhaps TRBD2 as D (6 bases). The last part of the DNA fits TRBJ2-7 better; the J call may be wrong. In DNA, the CDR3 is TGTGCCAGCAGTCGCGGGACCCGGGGCTCCTACGAGCAGTACTTC. It translates to CASSRGTRGSYEQYF.